This T cell receptor beta chain was observed in a study of cytomegalovirus exposure and HLA in healthy donors. Findings and limits, study-wide: In a later analysis, TCR beta V- and J-gene trimming was associated with a missense DCLRE1C variant. Later, an analysis showed that TCR beta chains associated with HLA were more clonally expanded than others that were equally common.

PCR amplification relied on 60 Vbeta primers (plus 13 Jbeta primers). Only in-frame clones appear in the TCRdb table, and some are missing; sequencing was by immunoSEQ multiplex PCR. The table has roughly 68,000 clones, approximately 72% seen once. On this clone: Its antigen is not known.

Source material: PBMCs. The receptor was isolated from a woman in her twenties or thirties in good health and CMV-seropositive.

CDR3 coding DNA: TGTGCCAGCAGTGAAGCCGGACAGGGGAGAGGTGGCTACACCTTC. This sequence encodes CASSEAGQGRGGYTF. This sequence joins TRBV2 and TRBJ1-2, with TRBD1 matching 9 bases. Losses at the gene ends were 0 bases for V and 7 bases for J; bases not matched to a gene: 6. The length of the CDR3 is 15 residues. CDR1 and CDR2 from the germline V gene are SNHLY and FYNNEI.